This T cell receptor (beta chain) was captured by sequencing in a study of T cells in localized non-small cell lung cancer. Broader study findings: Uninvolved adjacent lung showed peak T cell clonality, exceeding tumor. Adjacent lung held a median roughly 60 of the top 100 tumor clones. Multi-region tumor sequencing was not done, so intratumor heterogeneity could not be excluded. Longer overall survival was associated with a higher density of T cells in the blood.

Clones were read by immunoSEQ multiplex PCR, and TCRdb kept only the in-frame ones, dropping some. The table shows around 80,000 clones, with roughly 80% occurring only once. Concerning this clone itself: Its antigen is still unknown.

CDR1 is SGHKS and CDR2 is YYEKEE in the germline V gene (reference sequence). The junction had 5 bases not matched to a gene; V was cut back by 2 bases and J by 1 base. The CDR3 extends over 15 amino acids. The gene calls are TRBV5-5 and TRBJ2-7, with TRBD1 matching over 8 bases. This clonotype was sampled from a man aged 40 to 70 with stage II squamous cell lung carcinoma. The input for sequencing was PBMCs, taken before any cancer treatment. The DNA for the CDR3 is TGTGCCAGCAGCTTAGCGGACAGGGCATCCTACGAGCAGTACTTC. Translation gives CASSLADRASYEQYF.